This TCR beta chain was documented in a study of shared clonotypes between healthy human individuals. In germline, CDR1 is LGHNT, CDR2 FRNRAP. The CDR3 is made up of 13 amino acids. The V end was cut by 8 bases, the J end by 1 base, with 11 bases between. Sequenced by immunoSEQ multiplex PCR; TCRdb stores in-frame clones only, minus some. The sample contains a few million clones, about 92% of which appear only once. Material: naive CD4+ T cells sorted from blood. The sample's subset: CD45RA+ positively selected. This clonotype was obtained from a man between 18 and 35 years old in good health. The chain couples TRBV12-5 to TRBJ2-5; D might be TRBD1 (5 bases). The CDR3 sequence is CASSGASQETQYF. The CDR3 DNA sequence: TGTGCTAGTTCTGGGGCTTCCCAAGAGACCCAGTACTTC. The full variable domain, rest sourced from reference TRBV12-5 and TRBJ2-5, is DARVTQTPRHKVTEMGQEVTMRCQPILGHNTVFWYRQTMMQGLELLAYFRNRAPLDDSGMPKDRFSAEMPDATLATLKIQPSEPRDSAVYFCASSGASQETQYFGPGTRLLVL.